This T cell receptor (beta chain) is drawn from a study of radiotherapy plus CTLA-4 blockade in lung cancer. Sequencing was performed with immunoSEQ multiplex PCR; in TCRdb, only in-frame clones are kept and a portion is missing. The table shows roughly 120,000 clones, with 81% occurring only once. V was pared by 4 bases and J by 8 bases, with 8 bases of the junction left unmatched. The germline V gene has CDR1 ENHRY and CDR2 SYGVKD. CDR3 length: 14 amino acids. The material was peripheral blood, obtained from a patient treated with radiotherapy plus ipilimumab. The chain joins TRBV10-3 to TRBJ1-2; 9 bases match TRBD1. The TCR originated in a human donor with non-small cell lung cancer that progressed on radiotherapy plus ipilimumab. Some clones in this sample may be carry-over from other donors' samples. The CDR3 DNA reads as TGTGCCATCAGTGGACCGGGACAGGGAAGAGGCTACACCTTC. Residues: CAISGPGQGRGYTF.